This T cell receptor beta chain came from a study of beta chain features in type 1 diabetes. Investigators reverse transcribed all isolated RNA, so they sequenced expressed TCRB transcripts. The data were produced by immunoSEQ multiplex PCR, yet TCRdb's version contains in-frame clones alone and is incomplete. The repertoire holds about 160,000 clones, with roughly 59% as singletons. General study findings and limits: Type 1 diabetes patients had TCRB CDR3s that were shorter (moderately but significantly so) in all four CD4+ subsets.

A note on this clone: What it binds is unknown.

A CD45RO/CCR7/CD25/CD127/CD95/CD27 panel sorted naive, central memory, regulatory and stem cell-like memory CD4+ cells. Germline values: CDR1 GTSNPN, CDR2 SVGIG (reference sequence). There are 13 residues in the CDR3. Trimming pared 1 base from V and 4 bases from J, leaving 8 bases between. The chain combines TRBV30 with TRBJ1-5; D remains unclear. Input material: naive CD4+ T cells from blood. This TCR was recovered from a man aged 30 to 39 with type 1 diabetes. The CDR3 DNA sequence: TGTGCCTGGAGTGCCGGTCCGAATCAGCCCCAGCATTTT. Translation: CAWSAGPNQPQHF.